This T cell receptor (beta chain) is from a study of early T cells in non-severe SARS-CoV-2 infection. About the research overall: It was bulk RNA from unsorted whole blood that was sequenced, and the chains were unpaired.

The CDR3 consists of 12 residues. Looked up from germline, CDR1 is KGHSH and CDR2 is LQKENI. The V and J ends lost 3 bases and 7 bases respectively, with 9 bases between them. This clonotype was detected a few times. Its target is unknown. The study, taken as a whole, reports: The matching step, a VDJdb search, favored anti-spike CD8 responses and missed private and CD4 specificities.

Unique molecular identifier tags were affixed to discrete cDNA molecules. One entry per CDR3 protein results from TCRdb running MiXCR on the 5' RACE reads. This sample yields tens of thousands of distinct CDR3 sequences, of which 9.5% to 15% are seen a single time; approximately 4.5% belongs to the top ten. Sequencing was carried out using whole blood. This receptor was taken from an adult who was a healthcare worker with PCR-confirmed SARS-CoV-2 infection or an uninfected control (not recorded which). This chain joins TRBV18 and TRBJ1-1, with no clear D. CDR3 in DNA: TGTGCCAGCTCACCGCGCGCAGATGAAGCTTTCTTT. Amino acids: CASSPRADEAFF.